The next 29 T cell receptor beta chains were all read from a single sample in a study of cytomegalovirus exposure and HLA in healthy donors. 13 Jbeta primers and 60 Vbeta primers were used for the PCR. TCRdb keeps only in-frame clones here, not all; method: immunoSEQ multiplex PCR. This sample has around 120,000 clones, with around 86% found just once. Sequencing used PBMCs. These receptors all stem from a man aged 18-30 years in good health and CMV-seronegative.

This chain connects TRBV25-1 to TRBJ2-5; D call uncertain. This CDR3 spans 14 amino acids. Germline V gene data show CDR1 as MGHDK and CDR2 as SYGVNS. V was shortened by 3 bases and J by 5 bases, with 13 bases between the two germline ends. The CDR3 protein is CASSEGPGGETQYF. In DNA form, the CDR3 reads TGTGCCAGCAGTGAGGGTCCGGGTGGGGAGACCCAGTACTTC.

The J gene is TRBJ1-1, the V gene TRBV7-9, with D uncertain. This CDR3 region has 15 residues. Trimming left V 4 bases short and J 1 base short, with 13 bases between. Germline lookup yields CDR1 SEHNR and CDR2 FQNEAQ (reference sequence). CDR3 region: CASSSWSLENTEAFF. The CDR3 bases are TGTGCCAGCAGCTCTTGGTCCCTAGAGAACACTGAAGCTTTCTTT.

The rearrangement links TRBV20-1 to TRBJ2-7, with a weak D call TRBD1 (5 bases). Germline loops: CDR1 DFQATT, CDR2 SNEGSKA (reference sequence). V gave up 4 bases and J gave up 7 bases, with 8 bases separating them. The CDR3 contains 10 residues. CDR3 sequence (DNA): TGCAGTGCTATCTACAGGGAGCAGTACTTC. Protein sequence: CSAIYREQYF.

In nucleotides, the CDR3 is TGTGCCAGCAGCCCCCTCCGCGGGGGTACCTACGAGCAGTACTTC. Translating gives CASSPLRGGTYEQYF. The V and J genes are TRBV14 and TRBJ2-7; 7 bases are a match to TRBD2. The CDR3 runs to 15 residues. The germline gives CDR1 SGHDN, CDR2 FVKESK. V gave up 4 bases and J gave up 2 bases; unmatched junction bases: 8. The full variable domain, with the rest looked up from reference TRBV14 and TRBJ2-7, is EAGVTQFPSHSVIEKGQTVTLRCDPISGHDNLYWYRRVMGKEIKFLLHFVKESKQDESGMPNNRFLAERTGGTYSTLKVQPAELEDSGVYFCASSPLRGGTYEQYFGPGTRLTVT.

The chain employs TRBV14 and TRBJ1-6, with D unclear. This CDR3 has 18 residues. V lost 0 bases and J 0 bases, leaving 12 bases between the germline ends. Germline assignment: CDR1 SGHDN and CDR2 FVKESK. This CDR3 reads CASSQDRNAGSYNSPLHF. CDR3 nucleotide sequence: TGTGCCAGCAGCCAAGATCGAAATGCCGGCTCCTATAATTCACCCCTCCACTTT.

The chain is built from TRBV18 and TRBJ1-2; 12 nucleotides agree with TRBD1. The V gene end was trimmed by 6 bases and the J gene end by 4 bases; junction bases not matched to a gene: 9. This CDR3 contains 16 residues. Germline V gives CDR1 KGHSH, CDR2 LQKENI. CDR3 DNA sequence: TGTGCCAGCTCCCAGTGGGGGACAGGGGGCACCTATGGCTACACCTTC. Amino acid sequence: CASSQWGTGGTYGYTF.

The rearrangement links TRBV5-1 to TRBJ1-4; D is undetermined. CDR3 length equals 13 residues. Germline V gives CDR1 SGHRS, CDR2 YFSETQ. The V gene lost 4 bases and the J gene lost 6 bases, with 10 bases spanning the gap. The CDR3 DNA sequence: TGCGCCAGCAGCCCGGGGTTTTATGAAAAACTGTTTTTT. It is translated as CASSPGFYEKLFF.

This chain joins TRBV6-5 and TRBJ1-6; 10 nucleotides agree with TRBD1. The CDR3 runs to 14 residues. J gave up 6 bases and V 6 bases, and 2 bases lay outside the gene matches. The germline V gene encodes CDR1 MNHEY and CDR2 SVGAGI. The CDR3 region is CASRGQGGNSPLHF. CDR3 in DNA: TGTGCCAGCAGAGGACAGGGGGGTAATTCACCCCTCCACTTT.

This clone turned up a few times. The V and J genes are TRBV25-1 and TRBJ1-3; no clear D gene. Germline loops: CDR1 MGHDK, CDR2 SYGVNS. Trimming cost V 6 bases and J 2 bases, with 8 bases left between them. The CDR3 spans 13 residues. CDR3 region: CASSATAGNTIYF. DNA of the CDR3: TGTGCCAGCAGCGCAACGGCTGGAAACACCATATATTTT.

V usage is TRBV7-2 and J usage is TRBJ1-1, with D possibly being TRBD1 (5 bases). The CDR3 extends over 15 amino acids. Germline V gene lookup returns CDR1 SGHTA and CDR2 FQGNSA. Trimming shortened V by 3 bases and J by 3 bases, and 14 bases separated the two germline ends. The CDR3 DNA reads TGTGCCAGCAGCTTTTCCGGGACTGTACACACTGAAGCTTTCTTT. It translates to CASSFSGTVHTEAFF.

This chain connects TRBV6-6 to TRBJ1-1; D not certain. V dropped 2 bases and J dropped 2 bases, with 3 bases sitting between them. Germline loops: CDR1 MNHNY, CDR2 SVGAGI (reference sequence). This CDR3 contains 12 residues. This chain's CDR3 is CASSYPNTEAFF. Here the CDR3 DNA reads TGTGCCAGCAGTTACCCAAACACTGAAGCTTTCTTT.

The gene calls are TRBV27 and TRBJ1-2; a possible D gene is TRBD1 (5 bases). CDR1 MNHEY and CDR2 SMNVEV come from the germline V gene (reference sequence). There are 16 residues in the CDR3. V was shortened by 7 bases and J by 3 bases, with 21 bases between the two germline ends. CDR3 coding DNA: TGTGCCAGCACCCTCTCTAGGGGCGCCCTTCACTATGGCTACACCTTC. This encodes CASTLSRGALHYGYTF.

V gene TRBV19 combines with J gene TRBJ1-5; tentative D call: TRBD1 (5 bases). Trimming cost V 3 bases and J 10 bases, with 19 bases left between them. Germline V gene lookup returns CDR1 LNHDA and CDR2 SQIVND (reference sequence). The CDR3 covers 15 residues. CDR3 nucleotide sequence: TGTGCCAGTAGTATCGGTTGGCAGGGTCCTCACCCCCAGCATTTT. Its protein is CASSIGWQGPHPQHF.

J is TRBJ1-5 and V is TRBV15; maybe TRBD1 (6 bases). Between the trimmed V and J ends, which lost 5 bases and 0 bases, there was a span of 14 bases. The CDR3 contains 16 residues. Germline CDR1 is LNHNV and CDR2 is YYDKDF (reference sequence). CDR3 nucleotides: TGTGCCACCAGCCCCCGGACAGCCTATAGCAATCAGCCCCAGCATTTT. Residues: CATSPRTAYSNQPQHF. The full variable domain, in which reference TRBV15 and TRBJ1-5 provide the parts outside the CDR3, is DAMVIQNPRYQVTQFGKPVTLSCSQTLNHNVMYWYQQKSSQAPKLLFHYYDKDFNNEADTPDNFQSRRPNTSFCFLDIRSPGLGDTAMYLCATSPRTAYSNQPQHFGDGTRLSIL.

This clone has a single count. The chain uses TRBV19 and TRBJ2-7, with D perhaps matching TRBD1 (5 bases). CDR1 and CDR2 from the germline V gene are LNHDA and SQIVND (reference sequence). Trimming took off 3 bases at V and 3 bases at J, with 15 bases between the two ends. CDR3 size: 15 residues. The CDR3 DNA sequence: TGTGCCAGTAGTATTACCGGACATACCTTCTACGAGCAGTACTTC. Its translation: CASSITGHTFYEQYF.

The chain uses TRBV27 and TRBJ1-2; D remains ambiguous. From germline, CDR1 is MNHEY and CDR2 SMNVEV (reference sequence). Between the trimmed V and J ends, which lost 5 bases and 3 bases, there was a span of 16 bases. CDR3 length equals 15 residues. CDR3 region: CASSPGSGVHYGYTF. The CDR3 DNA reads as TGTGCCAGCAGTCCGGGGTCCGGGGTACACTATGGCTACACCTTC.

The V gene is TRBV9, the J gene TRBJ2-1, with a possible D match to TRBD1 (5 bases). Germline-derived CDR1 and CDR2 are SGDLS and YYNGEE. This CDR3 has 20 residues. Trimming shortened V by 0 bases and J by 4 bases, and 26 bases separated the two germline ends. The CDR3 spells CASSVAVGARTPLFYNEQFF. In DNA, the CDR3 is TGTGCCAGCAGCGTAGCAGTAGGAGCTCGGACACCGCTTTTTTACAATGAGCAGTTCTTC. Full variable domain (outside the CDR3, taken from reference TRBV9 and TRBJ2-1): DSGVTQTPKHLITATGQRVTLRCSPRSGDLSVYWYQQSLDQGLQFLIQYYNGEERAKGNILERFSAQQFPDLHSELNLSSLELGDSALYFCASSVAVGARTPLFYNEQFFGPGTRLTVL.

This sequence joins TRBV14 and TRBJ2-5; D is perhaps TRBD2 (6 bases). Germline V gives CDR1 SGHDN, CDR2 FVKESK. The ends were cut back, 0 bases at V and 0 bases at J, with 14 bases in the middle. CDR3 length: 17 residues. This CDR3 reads CASSQDLGGPYQETQYF. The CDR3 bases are TGTGCCAGCAGCCAAGATTTGGGGGGACCGTACCAAGAGACCCAGTACTTC.

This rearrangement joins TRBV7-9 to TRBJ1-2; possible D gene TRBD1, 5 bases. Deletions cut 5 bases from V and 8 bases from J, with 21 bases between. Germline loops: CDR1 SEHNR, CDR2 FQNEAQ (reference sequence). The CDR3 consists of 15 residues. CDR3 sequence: CASSTRKDSLWGYTF. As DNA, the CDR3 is TGTGCCAGCAGCACCCGAAAAGACAGCCTCTGGGGCTACACCTTC.

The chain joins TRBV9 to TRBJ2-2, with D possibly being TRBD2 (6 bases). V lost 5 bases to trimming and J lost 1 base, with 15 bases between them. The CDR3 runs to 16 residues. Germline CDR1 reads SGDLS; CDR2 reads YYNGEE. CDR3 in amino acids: CASRGGGTENTGELFF. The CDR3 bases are TGTGCCAGCAGGGGGGGTGGGACGGAGAACACCGGGGAGCTGTTTTTT. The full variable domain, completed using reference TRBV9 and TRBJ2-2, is DSGVTQTPKHLITATGQRVTLRCSPRSGDLSVYWYQQSLDQGLQFLIQYYNGEERAKGNILERFSAQQFPDLHSELNLSSLELGDSALYFCASRGGGTENTGELFFGEGSRLTVL.

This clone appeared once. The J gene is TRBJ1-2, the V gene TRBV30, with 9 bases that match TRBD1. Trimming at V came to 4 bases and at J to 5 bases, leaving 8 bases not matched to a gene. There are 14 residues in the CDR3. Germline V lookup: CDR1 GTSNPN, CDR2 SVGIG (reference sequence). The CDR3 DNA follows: TGTGCCTGGACTGGGACAGGGAAAAATTATGGCTACACCTTC. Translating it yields CAWTGTGKNYGYTF.

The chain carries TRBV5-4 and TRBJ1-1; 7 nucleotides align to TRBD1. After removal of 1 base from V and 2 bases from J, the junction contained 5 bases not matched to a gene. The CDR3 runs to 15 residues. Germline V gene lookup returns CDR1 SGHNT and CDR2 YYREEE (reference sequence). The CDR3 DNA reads TGTGCCAGCAGCTTGTTGGGACAGAAAAACACTGAAGCTTTCTTT. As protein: CASSLLGQKNTEAFF.

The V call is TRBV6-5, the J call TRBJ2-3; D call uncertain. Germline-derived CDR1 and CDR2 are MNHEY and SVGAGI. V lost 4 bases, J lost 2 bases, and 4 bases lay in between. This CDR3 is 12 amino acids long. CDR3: CASSSVTDTQYF. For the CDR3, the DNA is TGTGCCAGCAGTTCGGTCACAGATACGCAGTATTTT.

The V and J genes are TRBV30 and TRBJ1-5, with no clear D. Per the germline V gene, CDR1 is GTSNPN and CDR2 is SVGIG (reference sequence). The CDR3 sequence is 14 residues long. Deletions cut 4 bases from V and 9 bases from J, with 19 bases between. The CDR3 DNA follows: TGTGCCTGGACCCGCGGCGGGGAGCCAGGGCCCCAGCATTTT. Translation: CAWTRGGEPGPQHF.

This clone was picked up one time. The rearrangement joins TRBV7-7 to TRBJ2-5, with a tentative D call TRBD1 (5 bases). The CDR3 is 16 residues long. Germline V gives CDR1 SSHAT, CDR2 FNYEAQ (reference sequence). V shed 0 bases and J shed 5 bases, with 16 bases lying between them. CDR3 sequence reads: CASSLALGHKKETQYF. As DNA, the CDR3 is TGTGCCAGCAGCTTAGCGCTAGGACATAAGAAGGAGACCCAGTACTTC.

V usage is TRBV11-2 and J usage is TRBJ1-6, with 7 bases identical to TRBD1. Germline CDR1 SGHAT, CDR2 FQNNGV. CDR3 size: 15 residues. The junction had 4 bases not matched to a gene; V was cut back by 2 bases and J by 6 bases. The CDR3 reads CASSLKGQLNSPLHF. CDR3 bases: TGTGCCAGCAGCTTAAAGGGACAGCTTAATTCACCCCTCCACTTT.

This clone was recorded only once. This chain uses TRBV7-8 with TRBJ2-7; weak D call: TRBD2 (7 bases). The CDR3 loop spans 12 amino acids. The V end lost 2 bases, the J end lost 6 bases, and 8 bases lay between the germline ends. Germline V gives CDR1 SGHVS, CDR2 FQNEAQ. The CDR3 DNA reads TGTGCCAGCAGCTTACGGGGGGCCGAGCAGTACTTC. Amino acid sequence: CASSLRGAEQYF.

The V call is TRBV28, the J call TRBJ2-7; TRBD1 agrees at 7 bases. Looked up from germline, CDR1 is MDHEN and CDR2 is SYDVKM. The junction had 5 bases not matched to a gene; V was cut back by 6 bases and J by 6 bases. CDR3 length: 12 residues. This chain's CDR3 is CASSSTGVEQYF. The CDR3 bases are TGTGCCAGCAGCTCAACAGGGGTCGAGCAGTACTTC.

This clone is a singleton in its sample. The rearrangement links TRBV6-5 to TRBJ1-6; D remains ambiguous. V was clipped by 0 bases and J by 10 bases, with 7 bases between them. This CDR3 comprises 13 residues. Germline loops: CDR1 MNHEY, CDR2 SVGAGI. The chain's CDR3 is CASSYSMASPLHF. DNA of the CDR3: TGTGCCAGCAGTTACTCGATGGCCTCACCCCTCCACTTT.